The rows below give T cell receptor delta chains drawn from one sample of a study of Vδ1+ human thymocytes. TCRdb re-called clones from the multiplex PCR reads via CATT. The sample holds fewer than 25,000 delta-chain clones; approximately 8.8% are singletons and the top ten take roughly 0.98%. Sequencing input: Vdelta1+ gamma-delta thymocytes from the thymus. These TCRs come from a child younger than two who had congenital heart surgery. Each CDR3 is given with its conserved first and last residue. The order of the fields is clone size, V gene, J gene, D gene, CDR3 DNA, CDR3 protein. The D gene is left open where the match is weak. A row's size may be missing; if present it is once, few, many or a size class.

.	TRDV1	TRDJ1	TRDD3	TGTGCTCTTGGGGAACTCCCCCGCCTCCGGGGATGGGGGATACGAGGGTACACCGATAAACTCATCTTT	CALGELPRLRGWGIRGYTDKLIF
.	TRDV1	TRDJ1	TRDD2	TGTGCTCTTGGGGAACCCTCGCCGCTTCCTAGAGGACCTAAACTCATCTTT	CALGEPSPLPRGPKLIF
few	TRDV1	TRDJ1	.	TGTGCTCTTGGGGAAAAGGTCCTACGTAGGATACATTACACCGATAAACTCATCTTT	CALGEKVLRRIHYTDKLIF
.	TRDV1	TRDJ1	TRDD3	TGTGCTCTTGGGGAGACCCCCAGTAGTGGGGGATACGCGGTTACCGATAAACTCATCTTT	CALGETPSSGGYAVTDKLIF
few	TRDV2	TRDJ1	TRDD3	TGTGCCTGTGACATCCGGTGGGGGATACCCTCGTACACCGATAAACTCATCTTT	CACDIRWGIPSYTDKLIF
few	TRDV1	TRDJ1	TRDD3	TGTGCTCTTGGGGCTAAAGGCCCCCTTGACTGGGGGACCACCGGCGGCCATAAACTCATCTTT	CALGAKGPLDWGTTGGHKLIF
few	TRDV1	TRDJ1	.	TGTGCTCTTGGGGAACTAGAAGGGGACAAAGACACCGATAAACTCATCTTT	CALGELEGDKDTDKLIF
few	TRDV1	TRDJ1	TRDD3	TGTGCTCTTGGGGAACTTGGGGGAACTTCCGTTGGGATACGGACGGATCCCTACACCGATAAACTCATCTTT	CALGELGGTSVGIRTDPYTDKLIF
few	TRDV1	TRDJ1	.	TGTGCTCTTGGGGAAACGGCCTTCCCGGGGCCCCCCAAAGCCGATAAACTCATCTTT	CALGETAFPGPPKADKLIF
few	TRDV1	TRDJ1	TRDD3	TGTGCTCTTGGGGCCTCAGGGGGATTTGGTAAACTCATCTTT	CALGASGGFGKLIF
.	TRDV1	TRDJ1	.	TGTGCTCTTGGGCCCCCCCGTCCTACCGTCAATAAACTCATCTTT	CALGPPRPTVNKLIF
.	TRDV1	TRDJ1	.	TGTGCTCTTGGGGAACTTTCGATGGACCGGGAGGGCGATAAACTCATCTTT	CALGELSMDREGDKLIF
.	TRDV1	TRDJ1	TRDD3	TGTGCTCTTGGGGAACTTCCGCCGTACTGGGGGATACAAGGAAGACTCATCTTT	CALGELPPYWGIQGRLIF
.	TRDV1	TRDJ1	TRDD3	TGTGCTCTTGGGGAATCACGCAGTCGTTACTGGGGGATACTTTGGTACACCGATAAACTCATCTTT	CALGESRSRYWGILWYTDKLIF
medium-sized	TRDV2	TRDJ1	TRDD3	TGTGCCTGTGACACCGTGGACTGGGGGGTCACCGATAAACTCATCTTT	CACDTVDWGVTDKLIF
few	TRDV1	TRDJ1	TRDD3	TGTGCTCTTGGGGAACCTACTGGGGACCCCGATAAATTCATCTTT	CALGEPTGDPDKFIF
few	TRDV1	TRDJ1	.	TGTGCTCTTGGGGAACGGGGGCCTTCCGGGGGATTCAAGACCAAACTCATCTTT	CALGERGPSGGFKTKLIF
.	TRDV1	TRDJ1	TRDD3	TGTGCTCTTGGGGACGGCCTTCTCAACTGGGGGATACGAACCGATAAACTCATCTTT	CALGDGLLNWGIRTDKLIF
few	TRDV1	TRDJ1	.	TGTGCTCTTGGGGAAATCCGGTTGGCCGCAGCTCGACTCATCTTT	CALGEIRLAAARLIF
.	TRDV1	TRDJ1	TRDD3	TGTGCTCTTGGGGAACTCTTTCCTCGTACTGGGGGATACCCGTACACCGATAAACTCATCTTT	CALGELFPRTGGYPYTDKLIF
few	TRDV1	TRDJ1	TRDD2	TGTGCTCTTGGGCCCCCCTTCCTTGTCATGGGGAGAGAGTACACCGATAAACTCATCTTT	CALGPPFLVMGREYTDKLIF
.	TRDV1	TRDJ1	TRDD3	TGTGCTCTTGGGGAACTTCGCCCTCACGCTGGGGGATACCGGGGGTCGTACACCGATAAACTCATCTTT	CALGELRPHAGGYRGSYTDKLIF
.	TRDV1	TRDJ1	.	TGTGCTCTTGGGGAACGGGTTTCCTACGTCGGGATTGGGGGATGTGACCAGGGCACCGATAAACTCATCTTT	CALGERVSYVGIGGCDQGTDKLIF